This is a list of T cell receptor beta chains from one sample in a study of shared clonotypes between healthy human individuals. Using immunoSEQ multiplex PCR, the repertoire was profiled, and TCRdb retains in-frame clones only, with some absent. The data contain approximately 840,000 clones, about 96% of them singletons. The source material was naive CD8+ T cells sorted from blood. These receptors all come from a man in his thirties or forties in good health. The CDR3 runs from the conserved cysteine through the conserved F or W. D genes are given only for firm matches. Some rows have no size entry. The others give once, few or many, or a class for an expanded clone.

d_gene: TRBD2
len: 15
j_gene: TRBJ2-7
abundance: -
v_gene: TRBV10-3
CDR3aa: CAISESGGSAYEQYF
CDR3nt: TGTGCCATCAGTGAGTCGGGCGGGAGTGCCTACGAGCAGTACTTC

d_gene: -
len: 15
j_gene: TRBJ2-3
abundance: -
v_gene: TRBV6-5
CDR3aa: CASSYSFGFTDTQYF
CDR3nt: TGTGCCAGCAGTTACTCGTTCGGATTCACAGATACGCAGTATTTT

d_gene: TRBD1
len: 16
j_gene: TRBJ1-1
abundance: -
v_gene: TRBV5-1
CDR3aa: CASSWDLDRGLTEAFF
CDR3nt: TGCGCCAGCAGCTGGGACTTAGACAGGGGGCTTACTGAAGCTTTCTTT

d_gene: TRBD2
len: 17
j_gene: TRBJ2-2
abundance: -
v_gene: TRBV10-3
CDR3aa: CAITASLAGMDTGELFF
CDR3nt: TGTGCCATCACCGCTTCACTAGCGGGAATGGACACCGGGGAGCTGTTTTTT

d_gene: -
len: 13
j_gene: TRBJ2-7
abundance: -
v_gene: TRBV28
CDR3aa: CASSLPESYEQYF
CDR3nt: TGTGCCAGCAGTTTACCCGAATCCTACGAGCAGTACTTC

d_gene: -
len: 11
j_gene: TRBJ2-3
abundance: once
v_gene: TRBV6-5
CDR3aa: CASSYSDTQYF
CDR3nt: TGTGCCAGCAGTTATTCAGATACGCAGTATTTT

d_gene: -
len: 17
j_gene: TRBJ2-7
abundance: -
v_gene: TRBV25-1
CDR3aa: CASSDPLMGESPYEQYF
CDR3nt: TGTGCCAGCAGTGATCCTCTTATGGGGGAGTCCCCCTACGAGCAGTACTTC

d_gene: TRBD2
len: 15
j_gene: TRBJ2-1
abundance: -
v_gene: TRBV5-1
CDR3aa: CASSSGLAGPNEQFF
CDR3nt: TGCGCCAGCAGCTCAGGACTAGCGGGACCCAATGAGCAGTTCTTC

d_gene: -
len: 13
j_gene: TRBJ1-1
abundance: -
v_gene: TRBV7-9
CDR3aa: CASSLDGDIEAFF
CDR3nt: TGTGCCAGCAGCTTAGACGGGGACATTGAAGCTTTCTTT

d_gene: -
len: 14
j_gene: TRBJ2-2
abundance: -
v_gene: TRBV7-9
CDR3aa: CASSLRTNTGELFF
CDR3nt: TGTGCCAGCAGCTTACGAACGAACACCGGGGAGCTGTTTTTT

d_gene: -
len: 14
j_gene: TRBJ2-5
abundance: -
v_gene: TRBV2
CDR3aa: CAFGGTGSGGAQYF
CDR3nt: TGTGCCTTCGGAGGGACAGGATCGGGGGGGGCCCAGTACTTC

d_gene: TRBD1
len: 17
j_gene: TRBJ2-3
abundance: -
v_gene: TRBV7-3
CDR3aa: CASSLNARGSPTDTQYF
CDR3nt: TGTGCCAGCAGCTTAAATGCCAGGGGGTCCCCCACAGATACGCAGTATTTT

d_gene: TRBD1
len: 16
j_gene: TRBJ2-1
abundance: once
v_gene: TRBV7-9
CDR3aa: CASSVTGPTMYNEQFF
CDR3nt: TGTGCCAGCAGTGTGACAGGGCCCACGATGTACAATGAGCAGTTCTTC

d_gene: -
len: 12
j_gene: TRBJ2-5
abundance: -
v_gene: TRBV7-9
CDR3aa: CASSSGRETQYF
CDR3nt: TGTGCCAGCAGCTCGGGGCGGGAGACCCAGTACTTC

d_gene: -
len: 15
j_gene: TRBJ2-7
abundance: -
v_gene: TRBV5-1
CDR3aa: CASSLSQTPFSGQYF
CDR3nt: TGCGCCAGCAGCTTGAGCCAGACACCCTTTTCAGGGCAGTACTTC

d_gene: TRBD1
len: 16
j_gene: TRBJ2-7
abundance: -
v_gene: TRBV27
CDR3aa: CASSLSVQGAFWEQYF
CDR3nt: TGTGCCAGCAGTTTATCGGTACAGGGGGCATTTTGGGAGCAGTACTTC

d_gene: TRBD1
len: 13
j_gene: TRBJ2-7
abundance: -
v_gene: TRBV6-1
CDR3aa: CASSLGQGYAQYF
CDR3nt: TGTGCCAGCAGTTTGGGACAGGGCTACGCGCAGTACTTC

d_gene: -
len: 13
j_gene: TRBJ1-4
abundance: -
v_gene: TRBV7-9
CDR3aa: CASSTPGNEKLFF
CDR3nt: TGTGCCAGCAGCACACCTGGAAATGAAAAACTGTTTTTT

d_gene: TRBD1
len: 15
j_gene: TRBJ1-5
abundance: -
v_gene: TRBV9
CDR3aa: CASSVGTGRSQPQHF
CDR3nt: TGTGCCAGCAGCGTAGGGACAGGGCGCAGTCAGCCCCAGCATTTT

d_gene: TRBD2
len: 18
j_gene: TRBJ2-1
abundance: -
v_gene: TRBV19
CDR3aa: CASSTPGLAGGSYNEQFF
CDR3nt: TGTGCCAGTAGTACCCCGGGACTAGCGGGAGGCTCCTACAATGAGCAGTTCTTC